The 3 T cell receptor beta chains below were found in one sample sequenced in a study of blood T cell repertoires in COVID-19. Some clones are missing from TCRdb's copy, which holds only in-frame ones; the method was immunoSEQ multiplex PCR. The table records under 250,000 clones, 85% to 95% of them present only once. Sequencing was done on a sample of peripheral blood. The receptors here all came from a man under 40 with COVID-19, enrolled during active disease.

CDR3 bases: TGCGCCAGCAGCTTGGCGGGAGCGGGGTTTGAGCAGTTCTTC. This encodes CASSLAGAGFEQFF. The gene calls are TRBV5-1 and TRBJ2-1; 7 positions match TRBD2. Per the germline V gene, CDR1 is SGHRS and CDR2 is YFSETQ. The CDR3 has 14 residues. V shed 0 bases and J 9 bases; nucleotides not matched to a gene: 6.

The chain is built from TRBV4-1 and TRBJ2-7; 7 nucleotides match TRBD1. Looked up from germline, CDR1 is MGHRA and CDR2 is YSYEKL. J gave up 0 bases and V 4 bases, and 12 bases lay outside the gene matches. The CDR3 has 17 amino acids. CDR3 residues: CASSLNNRGPSSYEQYF. The CDR3 DNA follows: TGCGCCAGCAGCCTGAACAACAGGGGCCCTAGCTCCTACGAGCAGTACTTC.

In this sample, this clone turned up once. This sequence joins TRBV19 and TRBJ2-1, with TRBD2 matching 8 bases. This CDR3 has 15 amino acids. Germline V gene data show CDR1 as LNHDA and CDR2 as SQIVND (reference sequence). Losses at the gene ends were 1 base for V and 2 bases for J; bases not matched to a gene: 1. In nucleotides, the CDR3 is TGTGCCAGTAGTATAGCGGGGGGGCCCTACAATGAGCAGTTCTTC. Protein: CASSIAGGPYNEQFF.